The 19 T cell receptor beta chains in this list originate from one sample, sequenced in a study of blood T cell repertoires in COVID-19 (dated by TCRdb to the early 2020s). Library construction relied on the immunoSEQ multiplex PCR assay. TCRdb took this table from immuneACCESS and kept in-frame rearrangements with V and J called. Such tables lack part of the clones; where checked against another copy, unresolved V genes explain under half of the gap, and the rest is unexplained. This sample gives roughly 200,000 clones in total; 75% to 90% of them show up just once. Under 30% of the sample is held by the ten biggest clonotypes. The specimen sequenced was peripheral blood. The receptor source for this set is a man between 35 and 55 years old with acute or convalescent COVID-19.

In nucleotides, the CDR3 is TGTGCCAGCAGCCCGCCGAGGACAGGGGTCAAGAACACCGGGGAGCTGTTTTTT. Its translation is CASSPPRTGVKNTGELFF. The V gene is TRBV21-1, the J gene TRBJ2-2; the D call in the table, TRBD1, was not verified against the DNA. TRBV21-1 constitutes a pseudogene. The CDR3 is 18 amino acids.

The CDR3: CASSRGGEETQYF. Here the CDR3 DNA reads TGTGCCAGCAGCCGCGGAGGGGAAGAGACCCAGTACTTC. The rearrangement uses TRBV9 and TRBJ2-5, with a tentative D call TRBD2 (6 bases). The CDR3 has 13 amino acids. The V end was cut by 4 bases, the J end by 3 bases, with 10 bases between. The V gene's germline CDR1 is SGDLS and CDR2 YYNGEE. Drawing the rest from reference TRBV9 and TRBJ2-5, the complete variable domain is DSGVTQTPKHLITATGQRVTLRCSPRSGDLSVYWYQQSLDQGLQFLIQYYNGEERAKGNILERFSAQQFPDLHSELNLSSLELGDSALYFCASSRGGEETQYFGPGTRLLVL.

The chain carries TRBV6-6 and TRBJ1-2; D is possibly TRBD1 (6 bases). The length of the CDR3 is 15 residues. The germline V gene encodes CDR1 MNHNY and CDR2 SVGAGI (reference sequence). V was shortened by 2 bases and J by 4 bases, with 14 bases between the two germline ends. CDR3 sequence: CASSYGQGKIYGYTF. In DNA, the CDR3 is TGTGCCAGCAGTTACGGGCAGGGGAAAATCTATGGCTACACCTTC.

The CDR3 is CATSDRDNRESGELFF. CDR3 in DNA: TGTGCCACCAGTGATCGGGACAACCGCGAATCCGGGGAGCTGTTTTTT. The chain joins TRBV24-1 to TRBJ2-2; perhaps TRBD1 as D (6 bases). CDR1 and CDR2 from the germline V gene are KGHDR and SFDVKD. The V end was cut by 3 bases, the J end by 6 bases, with 16 bases between. The CDR3 extends over 16 amino acids.

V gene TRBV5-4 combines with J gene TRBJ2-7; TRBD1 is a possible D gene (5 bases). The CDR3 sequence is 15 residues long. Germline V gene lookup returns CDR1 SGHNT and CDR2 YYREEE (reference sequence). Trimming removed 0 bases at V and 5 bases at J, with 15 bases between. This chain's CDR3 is CASSLVGWGMDEQYF. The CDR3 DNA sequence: TGTGCCAGCAGCTTGGTCGGCTGGGGCATGGACGAGCAGTACTTC.

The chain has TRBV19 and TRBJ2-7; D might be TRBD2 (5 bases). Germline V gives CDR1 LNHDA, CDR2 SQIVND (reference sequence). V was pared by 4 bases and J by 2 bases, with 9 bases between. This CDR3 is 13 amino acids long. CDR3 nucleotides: TGTGCCAGTAGTAACGCGGGCACCTACGAGCAGTACTTC. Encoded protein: CASSNAGTYEQYF.

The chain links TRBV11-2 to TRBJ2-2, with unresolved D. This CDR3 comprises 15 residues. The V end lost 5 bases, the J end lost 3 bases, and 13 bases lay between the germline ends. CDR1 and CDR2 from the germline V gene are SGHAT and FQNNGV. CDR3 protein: CASSPGSTDTGELFF. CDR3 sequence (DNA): TGTGCCAGCAGCCCCGGGTCGACGGACACCGGGGAGCTGTTTTTT.

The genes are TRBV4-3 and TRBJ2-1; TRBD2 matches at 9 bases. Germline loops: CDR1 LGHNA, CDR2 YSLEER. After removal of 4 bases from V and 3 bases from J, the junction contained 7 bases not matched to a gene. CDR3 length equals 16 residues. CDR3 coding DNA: TGCGCCAGCAGCCTGCTAGCGGGAACGATCTACAATGAGCAGTTCTTC. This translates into CASSLLAGTIYNEQFF.

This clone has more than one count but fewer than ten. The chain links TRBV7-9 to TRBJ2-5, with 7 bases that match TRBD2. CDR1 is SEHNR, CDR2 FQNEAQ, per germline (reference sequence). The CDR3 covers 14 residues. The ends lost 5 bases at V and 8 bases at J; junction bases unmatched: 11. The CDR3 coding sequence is TGTGCCAGCAGCCCCCTCAGCGGGACCTTCACCCAGTACTTC. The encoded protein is CASSPLSGTFTQYF.

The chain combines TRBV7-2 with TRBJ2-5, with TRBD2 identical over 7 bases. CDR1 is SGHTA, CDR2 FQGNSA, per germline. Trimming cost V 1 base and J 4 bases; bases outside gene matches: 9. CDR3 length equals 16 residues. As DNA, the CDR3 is TGTGCCAGCAGCTTAGTGTGGGGAGGGACGGGAGAGACCCAGTACTTC. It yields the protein CASSLVWGGTGETQYF.

CDR3 DNA sequence: TGTGCCAGCAGCCCGGGACAGGGGGCTTGGGAGAACACTGAAGCTTTCTTT. The encoded protein is CASSPGQGAWENTEAFF. The rearrangement links TRBV13 to TRBJ1-1, with TRBD1 matching over 12 bases. V shed 5 bases and J 1 base; nucleotides not matched to a gene: 8. In germline, CDR1 is PRHDT, CDR2 FYEKMQ (reference sequence). The CDR3 loop spans 17 amino acids.

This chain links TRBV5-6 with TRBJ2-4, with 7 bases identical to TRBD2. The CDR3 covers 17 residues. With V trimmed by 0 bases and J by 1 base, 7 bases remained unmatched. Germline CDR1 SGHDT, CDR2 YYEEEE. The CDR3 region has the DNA TGTGCCAGCAGCTTGGGCGCGGGAGTGGGGGCCAAAAACATTCAGTACTTC. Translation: CASSLGAGVGAKNIQYF.

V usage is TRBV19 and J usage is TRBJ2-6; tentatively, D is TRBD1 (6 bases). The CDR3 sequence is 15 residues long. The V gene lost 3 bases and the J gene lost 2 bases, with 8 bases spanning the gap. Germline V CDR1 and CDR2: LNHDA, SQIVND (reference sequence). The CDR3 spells CASSIKGAGANVLTF. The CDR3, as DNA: TGTGCCAGTAGTATCAAGGGGGCTGGGGCCAACGTCCTGACTTTC.

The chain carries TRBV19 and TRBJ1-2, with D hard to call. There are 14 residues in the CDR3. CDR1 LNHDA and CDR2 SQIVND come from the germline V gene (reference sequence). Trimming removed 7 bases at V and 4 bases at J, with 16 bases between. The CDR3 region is CASIRDRGGYGYTF. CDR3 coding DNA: TGTGCCAGTATTAGGGATCGCGGAGGCTATGGCTACACCTTC.

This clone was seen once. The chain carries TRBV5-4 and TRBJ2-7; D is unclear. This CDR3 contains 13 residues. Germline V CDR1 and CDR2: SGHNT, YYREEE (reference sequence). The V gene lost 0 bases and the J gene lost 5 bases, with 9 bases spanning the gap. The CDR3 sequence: CASSLGSRHEQYF. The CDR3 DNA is TGTGCCAGCAGCTTGGGCAGCAGGCACGAGCAGTACTTC.

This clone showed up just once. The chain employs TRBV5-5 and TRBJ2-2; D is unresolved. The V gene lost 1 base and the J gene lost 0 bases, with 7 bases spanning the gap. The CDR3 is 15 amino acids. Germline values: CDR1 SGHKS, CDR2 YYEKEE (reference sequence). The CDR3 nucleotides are TGTGCCAGCAGCTTGTACAGCACGAACACCGGGGAGCTGTTTTTT. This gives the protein CASSLYSTNTGELFF.

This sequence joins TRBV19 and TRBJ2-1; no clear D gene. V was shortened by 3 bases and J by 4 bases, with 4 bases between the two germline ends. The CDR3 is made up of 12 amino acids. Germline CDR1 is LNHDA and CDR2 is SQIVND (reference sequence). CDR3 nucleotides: TGTGCCAGTAGTATTCGGTACAATGAGCAGTTCTTC. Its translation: CASSIRYNEQFF.

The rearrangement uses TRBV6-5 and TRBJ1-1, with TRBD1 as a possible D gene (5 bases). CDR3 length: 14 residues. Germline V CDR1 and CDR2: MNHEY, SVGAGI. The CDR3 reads CVSRGDFTSRGAFF. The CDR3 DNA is TGTGTGTCACGGGGGGACTTTACCTCCCGGGGAGCTTTCTTT.

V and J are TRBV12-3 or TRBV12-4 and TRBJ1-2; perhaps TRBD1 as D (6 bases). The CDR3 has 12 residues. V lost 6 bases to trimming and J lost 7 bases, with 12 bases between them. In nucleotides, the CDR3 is TGTGCCAGCAGCTCCGGGACAAGTGGCTACACCTTC. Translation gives CASSSGTSGYTF.